The 12 T cell receptor beta chains below were found in one sample sequenced in a study of T cell responses to AZD1222 COVID-19 vaccine. Method: immunoSEQ multiplex PCR; TCRdb's copy keeps in-frame clones and lacks some. The sample yields approximately 140,000 clones, 91% seen once. The sequences come from peripheral blood, collected on day 0 of AZD1222 vaccination. These receptors were collected from an adult in good health.

The chain carries TRBV4-3 and TRBJ2-7; D is unclear. The CDR3 extends over 13 amino acids. The germline V gene encodes CDR1 LGHNA and CDR2 YSLEER. V shed 8 bases and J shed 6 bases, with 17 bases lying between them. CDR3 sequence reads: CASPRHPVGEQYF. The CDR3 DNA is TGCGCCAGCCCGAGACACCCAGTGGGCGAGCAGTACTTC.

This rearrangement joins TRBV12-3 or TRBV12-4 to TRBJ1-2; D remains ambiguous. Trimming cost V 5 bases and J 5 bases, with 9 bases left between them. The CDR3 runs to 12 residues. The CDR3 here is CASSLGPYGYTF. Here the CDR3 DNA reads TGTGCCAGCAGTCTGGGTCCTTATGGCTACACCTTC.

This chain connects TRBV7-3 to TRBJ2-1, with TRBD2 matching 11 bases. Trimming removed 3 bases from V and 6 bases from J; junction bases left unmatched: 4. Germline CDR1 reads SGHTA; CDR2 reads FQGTGA. This CDR3 region has 15 residues. In DNA form, the CDR3 reads TGTGCCAGCAGCTTTACTAGCGGGGGCTTCAATGAGCAGTTCTTC. Translated: CASSFTSGGFNEQFF. Combining the CDR3 with reference TRBV7-3 and TRBJ2-1 gives the whole variable domain GAGVSQTPSNKVTEKGKYVELRCDPISGHTALYWYRQSLGQGPEFLIYFQGTGAADDSGLPNDRFFAVRPEGSVSTLKIQRTERGDSAVYLCASSFTSGGFNEQFFGPGTRLTVL.

The V gene is TRBV6-5, the J gene TRBJ2-2; TRBD2 matches 8 bases. Germline V gene sequence: CDR1 MNHEY, CDR2 SVGAGI. The CDR3 is 15 residues long. V shed 5 bases and J 6 bases; nucleotides not matched to a gene: 8. The DNA of the CDR3 is TGTGCCAGCAGTCCGCACCGGGAGGGCGCCGGGGAGCTGTTTTTT. It codes for CASSPHREGAGELFF.

This clone occurred once. This chain connects TRBV7-2 to TRBJ1-1, with D possibly TRBD1 on 5 matching bases. Germline CDR1 is SGHTA and CDR2 is FQGNSA. The CDR3 is 14 residues long. Trimming cost V 2 bases and J 8 bases, with 15 bases left between them. The chain's CDR3 is CASSLQSGDPEAFF. The CDR3 DNA sequence: TGTGCCAGCAGCTTACAATCTGGGGACCCCGAAGCTTTCTTT.

This clone was seen only once. The chain is built from TRBV5-4 and TRBJ1-4; D call uncertain. Between the trimmed V and J ends, which lost 0 bases and 16 bases, there was a span of 16 bases. CDR3 length: 13 amino acids. The germline gives CDR1 SGHNT, CDR2 YYREEE (reference sequence). The CDR3 nucleotides are TGTGCCAGCAGCTTGGACGGACTCCCTGGGAAGTTTTTT. Translation gives CASSLDGLPGKFF.

This clone turned up a few times. The rearrangement links TRBV12-5 to TRBJ1-2, with 9 bases identical to TRBD1. V lost 6 bases and J lost 5; bases outside the gene matches: 4. Germline V gene sequence: CDR1 LGHNT, CDR2 FRNRAP. This CDR3 contains 13 residues. The chain's CDR3 is CASGGGTGYGYTF. DNA for the CDR3: TGTGCTAGTGGGGGAGGGACAGGGTATGGCTACACCTTC.

J is TRBJ1-1 and V is TRBV29-1; a weak D match, TRBD1 (5 bases). The CDR3 totals 13 residues. Germline CDR1 is SQVTM and CDR2 is ANQGSEA. DNA of the CDR3: TGCAGTGTCGGTCGGGGCGCGGGGACTGAAGCTTTCTTT. Translation: CSVGRGAGTEAFF.

The chain uses TRBV5-1 and TRBJ2-1; 8 bases agree with TRBD2. V shed 4 bases, J shed 6 bases, and the junction held 9 bases outside the gene matches. CDR3 length equals 15 residues. Germline values: CDR1 SGHRS, CDR2 YFSETQ. The CDR3 here is CASSPPGLGANEQFF. The CDR3 nucleotides are TGCGCCAGCAGCCCTCCGGGACTAGGGGCCAATGAGCAGTTCTTC.

This clone was counted a single time. The rearrangement links TRBV9 to TRBJ1-3; perhaps TRBD1 as D (6 bases). Germline V gene sequence: CDR1 SGDLS, CDR2 YYNGEE. Trimming pared 7 bases from V and 0 bases from J, leaving 8 bases between. The CDR3 length is 13 residues. CDR3 in DNA: TGTGCCAGCGGGGGGCTCTCTGGAAACACCATATATTTT. This encodes CASGGLSGNTIYF.

The chain combines TRBV19 with TRBJ1-2; D is uncertain. Trimming took off 10 bases at V and 0 bases at J, with 12 bases between the two ends. CDR1 LNHDA and CDR2 SQIVND come from the germline V gene (reference sequence). The CDR3 is 13 residues long. CDR3 amino acids: CATSRKANYGYTF. As DNA, the CDR3 is TGTGCCACCTCGAGAAAAGCTAACTATGGCTACACCTTC.

The gene calls are TRBV19 and TRBJ2-1, with D unclear. V lost 6 bases and J lost 0, with 9 bases in between. CDR3 size: 14 residues. CDR1 and CDR2 (germline): LNHDA, SQIVND (reference sequence). The CDR3, as DNA: TGTGCCAGTAGATGGACCAGCTCCTACAATGAGCAGTTCTTC. It codes for CASRWTSSYNEQFF. Complete variable domain (other parts from reference TRBV19 and TRBJ2-1): DGGITQSPKYLFRKEGQNVTLSCEQNLNHDAMYWYRQDPGQGLRLIYYSQIVNDFQKGDIAEGYSVSREKKESFPLTVTSAQKNPTAFYLCASRWTSSYNEQFFGPGTRLTVL.